This T cell receptor beta chain was captured in a study of T cell repertoires in ileal Crohn's disease. Per the germline V gene, CDR1 is MDHEN and CDR2 is SYDVKM. The trim removed 3 bases at V and 4 bases at J, leaving 9 bases unmatched. The CDR3 covers 16 residues. Sequencing was performed with immunoSEQ multiplex PCR; in TCRdb, only in-frame clones are kept and a portion is missing. Of tens of thousands of clones detected, less than 90% appear once; the ten largest clones hold roughly 2%. Time point reported: neoterminal ileum biopsy at postoperative endoscopy, about 6 months after surgery. This TCR came from an adult with Crohn's disease. The genes are TRBV28 and TRBJ1-5; 7 bases match TRBD1. The sample consisted of ileal tissue. DNA for the CDR3: TGTGCCAGCAGTTTGATCAGGGGGAGGAGGAATCAGCCCCAGCATTTT. Translated, it gives CASSLIRGRRNQPQHF.